These 18 T cell receptor beta chains were sequenced from one sample in a study of post-analysis software for immune sequencing data. Study results and caveats: Patients had higher frequencies than controls of about 5 TRBV segments, including TRBV5-6, TRBV5-1 and TRBV20-1.

Sequencing libraries made from TCR beta cDNA carried unique molecular identifiers. Each CDR3 protein gets one entry after TCRdb re-called the PCR reads with MiXCR. The sample gives roughly 650,000 distinct CDR3 sequences, 59% of which show up once; roughly 10% is in the top ten. Their antigens are not known. Sequencing used blood. The receptor set was obtained from a girl aged 2 to 10 with multiple sclerosis.

The chain is built from TRBV29-1 and TRBJ1-1; no definite D call. Germline V gives CDR1 SQVTM, CDR2 ANQGSEA. Trimming stripped 7 bases from V and 5 bases from J, with 17 bases between. The CDR3 extends over 13 amino acids. For the CDR3, the DNA is TGCAGCGGAACTAGGGTGCGCGGGACTGAAGCTTTCTTT. Translated: CSGTRVRGTEAFF.

The rearrangement uses TRBV28 and TRBJ1-2, with D uncertain. V lost 6 bases and J lost 7, with 9 bases in between. The germline V gene encodes CDR1 MDHEN and CDR2 SYDVKM. The CDR3 contains 11 residues. This chain's CDR3 is CASSNLAGYTF. The CDR3 region has the DNA TGTGCCAGCAGCAACTTAGCTGGCTACACCTTC.

Worth noting for this clonotype: At one end the junction does not follow the germline gene, possibly because of a read error. V and J are TRBV18 and TRBJ2-1; 8 bases are shared with TRBD1. Per the germline V gene, CDR1 is KGHSH and CDR2 is LQKENI. The CDR3 extends over 15 amino acids. The CDR3 nucleotides read TGTGCCAGCCCACCACCGAGACAGGGGTCGGATGAGCAGTTCTTC. Encoded protein: CASPPPRQGSDEQFF.

The J gene is TRBJ1-2, the V gene TRBV5-1, with TRBD1 matching 7 bases. Germline CDR1 SGHRS, CDR2 YFSETQ. The V gene end was trimmed by 3 bases and the J gene end by 6 bases; junction bases not matched to a gene: 11. The length of the CDR3 is 15 residues. In DNA, the CDR3 is TGCGCCAGCAGCTCGATCAGCGGACAGGCCCATGGCTACACCTTC. Translating it yields CASSSISGQAHGYTF.

The genes are TRBV20-1 and TRBJ2-4; 8 nucleotides align to TRBD1. This CDR3 has 18 residues. Germline V gene data show CDR1 as DFQATT and CDR2 as SNEGSKA (reference sequence). V gave up 4 bases and J gave up 0 bases; unmatched junction bases: 14. The CDR3 region is CSATYNLQGVGAKNIQYF. CDR3 DNA: TGCAGTGCTACATACAACTTACAGGGGGTAGGAGCCAAAAACATTCAGTACTTC.

This chain links TRBV15 with TRBJ2-7, with D perhaps matching TRBD1 or TRBD2 (5 bases each). Germline CDR1 reads LNHNV; CDR2 reads YYDKDF (reference sequence). The CDR3 length is 16 residues. V was clipped by 3 bases and J by 1 base, with 16 bases between them. CDR3 nucleotide sequence: TGTGCCACCAGCAGCGCAACCGGGACGCCGTCCTACGAGCAGTACTTC. Translating it yields CATSSATGTPSYEQYF.

CDR3 residues: CASSQIRANYGYTF. Here the CDR3 DNA reads TGCGCCAGCAGCCAAATACGGGCGAACTATGGCTACACCTTC. The chain links TRBV4-1 to TRBJ1-2, with D uncertain. Per the germline V gene, CDR1 is MGHRA and CDR2 is YSYEKL. The CDR3 runs to 14 residues. Trimming pared 2 bases from V and 2 bases from J, leaving 9 bases between.

The sample holds a few counts of this clonotype. The chain couples TRBV5-1 to TRBJ1-1; D is perhaps TRBD1 (6 bases). The CDR3 runs to 15 residues. V lost 0 bases to trimming and J lost 5 bases, with 14 bases between them. Looked up from germline, CDR1 is SGHRS and CDR2 is YFSETQ. This chain's CDR3 is CASSLDRAGQTEAFF. As DNA, the CDR3 is TGCGCCAGCAGCTTGGACAGGGCGGGCCAGACTGAAGCTTTCTTT.

As DNA, the CDR3 is TGCAGCGTTGAGGCTAGCTCGGGAGAGACCCAGTACTTC. This encodes CSVEASSGETQYF. V and J are TRBV29-1 and TRBJ2-5, with a possible D match to TRBD2 (5 bases). Germline V gene data show CDR1 as SQVTM and CDR2 as ANQGSEA. Trimming took 3 bases from V and 4 from J, leaving 12 bases between them. The CDR3 is 13 amino acids.

The genes are TRBV24-1 and TRBJ2-5, with 7 bases that match TRBD1. CDR3 size: 13 residues. CDR1 is KGHDR, CDR2 SFDVKD, per germline. Trimming removed 5 bases from V and 3 bases from J; junction bases left unmatched: 2. CDR3 sequence: CATSGGQKETQYF. The CDR3 region has the DNA TGTGCCACCAGTGGGGGACAGAAAGAGACCCAGTACTTC.

The rearrangement uses TRBV20-1 and TRBJ1-1; the match to TRBD1 covers 9 bases. Germline assignment: CDR1 DFQATT and CDR2 SNEGSKA (reference sequence). The CDR3 covers 16 residues. V gave up 1 base and J gave up 4 bases; unmatched junction bases: 10. The CDR3 sequence is CSARVFSKDRGTEAFF. The CDR3 DNA sequence: TGCAGTGCTAGAGTCTTTTCTAAGGACAGGGGCACTGAAGCTTTCTTT.

The rearrangement links TRBV2 to TRBJ2-7; 8 bases are shared with TRBD2. The CDR3 is 14 residues long. J lost 2 bases, V lost 11 bases, and 11 bases had no gene match. Germline V gene data show CDR1 as SNHLY and CDR2 as FYNNEI. The DNA for the CDR3 is TGTGCCGGACAGCCGGGACTAGGGACCTACGAGCAGTACTTC. The encoded protein is CAGQPGLGTYEQYF.

This clonotype appeared a single time. Relative to the germline gene, one junction end is altered; a read error may explain this. V usage is TRBV4-1 and J usage is TRBJ2-1, with 10 bases identical to TRBD2. From germline, CDR1 is MGHRA and CDR2 YSYEKL. The CDR3 runs to 17 residues. The CDR3 nucleotides read TGCGCCAGCAGCCAAGTCCCTAGCGGGGGACCCTATAATGAGCAGTTCTTC. Its translation: CASSQVPSGGPYNEQFF.

The chain combines TRBV12-3 or TRBV12-4 with TRBJ2-7; 9 bases fit TRBD1. The length of the CDR3 is 14 residues. The V and J ends lost 5 bases and 4 bases, in that order; junction bases with no gene match: 6. CDR3 DNA: TGTGCCAGCAGTCCCACCGGGACAGGGTACGAGCAGTACTTC. This gives the protein CASSPTGTGYEQYF.

A few counts support this clonotype. The chain combines TRBV5-6 with TRBJ1-4; TRBD1 agrees at 10 bases. This CDR3 comprises 16 residues. The V gene end was trimmed by 3 bases and the J gene end by 8 bases; junction bases not matched to a gene: 10. Germline assignment: CDR1 SGHDT and CDR2 YYEEEE. Written as DNA, the CDR3 is TGTGCCAGCAGCTCTGGACAGGGGGGGTCTACGGAAAAACTGTTTTTT. It yields the protein CASSSGQGGSTEKLFF.

The V gene is TRBV7-8, the J gene TRBJ2-4, with D maybe TRBD1 (5 bases). The J call may be faulty, since TRBJ2-7 better matches the DNA end. The CDR3 has 14 residues. Germline CDR1 reads SGHVS; CDR2 reads FQNEAQ. The CDR3 loop is CASSLAGREHEQYF. The CDR3 coding sequence is TGTGCCAGCAGCTTAGCAGGCAGGGAACACGAGCAGTACTTC.

CDR3: CSAPDPGAWSPEQFF. DNA of the CDR3: TGCAGTGCGCCAGACCCGGGGGCCTGGAGCCCTGAGCAGTTCTTC. The genes are TRBV20-1 and TRBJ2-1; D may correspond to TRBD1 or TRBD2 (6 bases each). V lost 6 bases to trimming and J lost 9 bases, with 24 bases between them. CDR3 size: 15 residues. Germline V gene sequence: CDR1 DFQATT, CDR2 SNEGSKA (reference sequence).

V gene TRBV29-1 combines with J gene TRBJ2-1, with D uncertain. This CDR3 is built from 14 residues. The V gene's germline CDR1 is SQVTM and CDR2 ANQGSEA. V was shortened by 4 bases and J by 4 bases, with 14 bases between the two germline ends. The CDR3 DNA follows: TGCAGCGTTGTCCGCTACACCACTTACAATGAGCAGTTCTTC. It is translated as CSVVRYTTYNEQFF.